This T cell receptor beta chain is from a study of T cells after yellow fever vaccination. The CDR3 sequence is 12 residues long. The ends were cut back, 8 bases at V and 3 bases at J, with 11 bases in the middle. CDR1 is MNHEY, CDR2 SVGEGT, per germline. The sample holds a few counts of this clonotype. From the 5' RACE reads, TCRdb called clonotypes with MiXCR, one entry per CDR3 protein. In the table there are some 200,000 distinct CDR3 sequences, less than 3.5% of which are singletons. The specimen comprised CD4+ T cells sorted from PBMCs, sampled 10 days after the yellow fever booster vaccination. The origin of this receptor is a man between 18 and 29 years old who received the YFV17D yellow fever vaccine. The chain couples TRBV6-2 or TRBV6-3 to TRBJ2-7; no definite D call. CDR3 sequence reads: CASGNVNYEQYF. DNA of the CDR3: TGTGCCAGCGGAAACGTAAACTACGAGCAGTACTTC.